A single sample is the source of the 9 T cell receptor beta chains below, sequenced in a study of blood T cell repertoires in COVID-19. Sequencing was performed with immunoSEQ multiplex PCR; in TCRdb, only in-frame clones are kept and a portion is missing. The sample consists of about 120,000 clones, around 70% of them appearing once. What was sequenced was peripheral blood. The receptor source for this set is a man aged 60 to 69 with acute or convalescent COVID-19.

The gene calls are TRBV2 and TRBJ2-2; TRBD1 matches at 8 bases. V lost 3 bases and J lost 6; bases outside the gene matches: 9. Germline V lookup: CDR1 SNHLY, CDR2 FYNNEI. This CDR3 is 16 amino acids long. CDR3 in amino acids: CASSDAQGAGAGELFF. The CDR3 DNA is TGTGCCAGCAGTGATGCTCAGGGGGCAGGGGCCGGGGAGCTGTTTTTT.

This chain uses TRBV6-1 with TRBJ1-5; D is unresolved. V gave up 0 bases and J gave up 4 bases, with 7 bases separating them. Germline V gene lookup returns CDR1 MNHNS and CDR2 SASEGT. The length of the CDR3 is 14 residues. The CDR3: CASSEARGNQPQHF. DNA of the CDR3: TGTGCCAGCAGTGAAGCCCGGGGTAATCAGCCCCAGCATTTT.

This chain joins TRBV9 and TRBJ2-7; D not certain. The CDR3 is 14 residues long. Germline values: CDR1 SGDLS, CDR2 YYNGEE. Trimming pared 4 bases from V and 4 bases from J, leaving 15 bases between. CDR3 protein: CASSPTGLRYEQYF. CDR3 nucleotides: TGTGCCAGCAGCCCCACTGGGCTCCGGTACGAGCAGTACTTC.

The CDR3 bases are TGTGCCACCCAACAAGCGAGGCTCTATGGCTACACCTTC. This gives the protein CATQQARLYGYTF. This chain uses TRBV6-5 with TRBJ1-2; D call uncertain. Germline V gives CDR1 MNHEY, CDR2 SVGAGI. The germline V and J ends were trimmed by 10 bases and 4 bases, with 16 bases remaining between them. The length of the CDR3 is 13 residues.

The chain joins TRBV9 to TRBJ1-6; D is perhaps TRBD1 (6 bases). Per the germline V gene, CDR1 is SGDLS and CDR2 is YYNGEE. V lost 3 bases to trimming and J lost 0 bases, with 10 bases between them. The CDR3 is 16 amino acids. CDR3 coding DNA: TGTGCCAGCAGCGCCCAGGGGAACTCCTATAATTCACCCCTCCACTTT. Translated: CASSAQGNSYNSPLHF.

The table lists this clone with a few counts. CDR3 region: CASSPGQGITDTQYF. CDR3 in DNA: TGTGCCAGCAGCCCCGGACAGGGGATTACAGATACGCAGTATTTT. The chain carries TRBV11-1 and TRBJ2-3; 9 bases match TRBD1. V dropped 5 bases and J dropped 3; count of bases not matched to a gene: 6. Germline loops: CDR1 SGHAT, CDR2 FQDESV (reference sequence). The CDR3 covers 15 residues.

The V call is TRBV15, the J call TRBJ2-3, with D uncertain. The CDR3 sequence is 13 residues long. Germline V CDR1 and CDR2: LNHNV, YYDKDF (reference sequence). Trimming shortened V by 0 bases and J by 4 bases, and 5 bases separated the two germline ends. The DNA for the CDR3 is TGTGCCACCAGCAGAGACCCTTCAGATACGCAGTATTTT. Translating it yields CATSRDPSDTQYF.

The V and J genes are TRBV7-8 and TRBJ1-1; D not certain. Trimming removed 4 bases from V and 1 base from J, with 10 bases in between. The length of the CDR3 is 14 residues. In germline, CDR1 is SGHVS, CDR2 FQNEAQ. The CDR3, as DNA: TGTGCCAGCAGCTCCGGGTTGTGGAACACTGAAGCTTTCTTT. Its protein product is CASSSGLWNTEAFF.

This clone has just a few counts. This chain connects TRBV11-2 to TRBJ1-1, with 7 bases aligning to TRBD1. The CDR3 length is 14 residues. The V gene end was trimmed by 3 bases and the J gene end by 7 bases; junction bases not matched to a gene: 8. CDR1 SGHAT and CDR2 FQNNGV come from the germline V gene. CDR3 bases: TGTGCCAGCAGCTTCCGTTCAGGGGGAGGTGAAGCTTTCTTT. It yields the protein CASSFRSGGGEAFF.